Below are 32 T cell receptor beta chains sequenced from a single sample in a study of blood T cell repertoires in COVID-19. Some clones are missing from TCRdb's copy, which holds only in-frame ones; the method was immunoSEQ multiplex PCR. The profile shows 30,000 or so clones, about two thirds of them singletons. Material: peripheral blood. The receptor set was obtained from a human donor in a cohort sampled during active COVID-19.

This clone was recorded only once. This chain joins TRBV4-2 and TRBJ1-2; 7 nucleotides align to TRBD1. V lost 1 base and J lost 7; bases outside the gene matches: 3. The length of the CDR3 is 13 residues. CDR1 and CDR2 from the germline V gene are LGHNA and YNFKEQ. The CDR3 bases are TGTGCCAGCAGCCAAGCCCAGGGGGGTGGCTACACCTTC. Amino acids: CASSQAQGGGYTF.

Here the CDR3 reads CASSPGGPYEQYF. The CDR3 DNA reads as TGTGCCAGCAGTCCCGGAGGGCCCTACGAGCAGTACTTC. The chain carries TRBV12-3 or TRBV12-4 and TRBJ2-7; maybe TRBD2 (6 bases). V lost 5 bases and J lost 2, with 10 bases in between. This CDR3 has 13 amino acids.

This chain joins TRBV11-3 and TRBJ2-5; 7 nucleotides line up with TRBD2. Per the germline V gene, CDR1 is SGHNT and CDR2 is YENEEA. This CDR3 has 16 residues. Germline trimming cut 5 bases from V and 4 bases from J; bases unmatched to any gene: 13. In DNA form, the CDR3 reads TGTGCCAGCAGCCGGACGACATTCGGGGAGGGAGAGACCCAGTACTTC. The encoded protein is CASSRTTFGEGETQYF. The variable domain in full, with the rest retrieved from reference TRBV11-3 and TRBJ2-5, is EAGVVQSPRYKIIEKKQPVAFWCNPISGHNTLYWYLQNLGQGPELLIRYENEEAVDDSQLPKDRFSAERLKGVDSTLKIQPAELGDSAVYLCASSRTTFGEGETQYFGPGTRLLVL.

This clone came up a few times. The genes are TRBV23-1 and TRBJ2-2, with 9 bases matching TRBD1. TRBV23-1 is identified as an open reading frame with a role that is uncertain. There are 15 residues in the CDR3. With 3 bases clipped from V and 7 bases from J, the junction kept 6 bases outside the gene matches. The CDR3 region has the DNA TGCGCCAGCAGTCACCCACAGGGGGCGTTCGGGGAGCTGTTTTTT. This translates into CASSHPQGAFGELFF.

The chain uses TRBV2 and TRBJ1-6, with 8 bases identical to TRBD1. The V and J ends lost 4 bases and 10 bases, in that order; junction bases with no gene match: 6. In germline, CDR1 is SNHLY, CDR2 FYNNEI. This CDR3 region has 14 residues. CDR3 DNA sequence: TGTGCCAGCAGTGGTGACAGGGGATCCTCACCCCTCCACTTT. As protein: CASSGDRGSSPLHF.

The chain recombines TRBV18 with TRBJ2-1, with D possibly matching TRBD2 (7 bases). V lost 5 bases to trimming and J lost 7 bases, with 12 bases between them. The germline gives CDR1 KGHSH, CDR2 LQKENI. This CDR3 region has 13 residues. The CDR3 DNA follows: TGTGCCAGCTCAATCGGGGGGCCGAATGAGCAGTTCTTC. Translating gives CASSIGGPNEQFF.

The chain is built from TRBV30 and TRBJ2-2, with D perhaps matching TRBD2 (6 bases). The CDR3 extends over 14 amino acids. V was pared by 4 bases and J by 7 bases, with 16 bases between. CDR1 is GTSNPN and CDR2 is SVGIG in the germline V gene (reference sequence). CDR3 nucleotides: TGTGCCTGGATGGCGGGGACCCTCGGCGGGGAGCTGTTTTTT. Translated, it gives CAWMAGTLGGELFF.

This sequence joins TRBV7-8 and TRBJ2-7; D may be TRBD1 (6 bases). Per germline, CDR1 SGHVS and CDR2 FQNEAQ. V was shortened by 2 bases and J by 6 bases, with 14 bases between the two germline ends. The length of the CDR3 is 14 residues. In nucleotides, the CDR3 is TGTGCCAGCAGCTTACTTCAACAGGGTCTCGAGCAGTACTTC. It encodes CASSLLQQGLEQYF.

The chain links TRBV7-8 to TRBJ2-1; 8 nucleotides line up with TRBD2. This CDR3 has 18 amino acids. Germline V lookup: CDR1 SGHVS, CDR2 FQNEAQ. V lost 5 bases to trimming and J lost 7 bases; unmatched junction nucleotides: 19. CDR3 in amino acids: CASSQNTRAGADLNEQFF. CDR3 DNA sequence: TGTGCCAGCAGCCAAAATACAAGAGCGGGAGCGGATTTGAATGAGCAGTTCTTC.

The rearrangement uses TRBV2 and TRBJ1-5, with 8 bases that match TRBD1. Germline assignment: CDR1 SNHLY and CDR2 FYNNEI. This CDR3 is built from 16 residues. V shed 4 bases, J shed 6 bases, and the junction held 11 bases outside the gene matches. This CDR3 is CASSARLTGGSQPQHF. DNA for the CDR3: TGTGCCAGCAGTGCCCGCCTAACAGGGGGAAGTCAGCCCCAGCATTTT.

The chain combines TRBV11-2 with TRBJ1-4, with TRBD1 matching 10 bases. CDR1 is SGHAT and CDR2 is FQNNGV in the germline V gene. J lost 7 bases, V lost 3 bases, and 2 bases had no gene match. The CDR3 has 14 residues. This chain's CDR3 is CASSLTGGAEKLFF. CDR3 nucleotides: TGTGCCAGCAGCTTGACAGGGGGCGCTGAAAAACTGTTTTTT.

This clone was counted only a few times. V usage is TRBV2 and J usage is TRBJ2-5; a possible D gene is TRBD1 (5 bases). There are 15 residues in the CDR3. The V gene lost 6 bases and the J gene lost 5 bases, with 19 bases spanning the gap. Germline CDR1 reads SNHLY; CDR2 reads FYNNEI. The DNA of the CDR3 is TGTGCCAGCAGCCAAGGGGCAATTCGGCGGGAGACCCAGTACTTC. It codes for CASSQGAIRRETQYF.

The chain joins TRBV7-9 to TRBJ1-1; possibly TRBD1 for D (6 bases). V lost 4 bases to trimming and J lost 4 bases, with 16 bases between them. The V gene's germline CDR1 is SEHNR and CDR2 FQNEAQ (reference sequence). The CDR3 has 15 amino acids. CDR3 sequence: CASSSTGGGFTEAFF. CDR3 in DNA: TGTGCCAGCAGCTCCACGGGAGGGGGATTCACTGAAGCTTTCTTT.

The rearrangement uses TRBV2 and TRBJ1-6; D unclear. CDR3 size: 13 residues. The V end was cut by 3 bases, the J end by 14 bases, with 14 bases between. Germline V gene sequence: CDR1 SNHLY, CDR2 FYNNEI. The CDR3 sequence is CASSEDLGGSLHF. In DNA form, the CDR3 reads TGTGCCAGCAGTGAGGACCTTGGAGGGTCCCTCCACTTT. The entire variable domain, with the rest obtained from reference TRBV2 and TRBJ1-6, is as follows: EPEVTQTPSHQVTQMGQEVILRCVPISNHLYFYWYRQILGQKVEFLVSFYNNEISEKSEIFDDQFSVERPDGSNFTLKIRSTKLEDSAMYFCASSEDLGGSLHFGNGTRLTVT.

The chain is built from TRBV7-8 and TRBJ2-7; 7 bases fit TRBD1. The CDR3 loop spans 15 amino acids. With V trimmed by 5 bases and J by 0 bases, 7 bases remained unmatched. Looked up from germline, CDR1 is SGHVS and CDR2 is FQNEAQ. CDR3 protein: CASSLRDSSSYEQYF. The CDR3 DNA reads as TGTGCCAGCAGCCTTCGGGACAGTAGCTCCTACGAGCAGTACTTC.

This clone was observed at least ten times. This CDR3 is CASRKTENTEAFF. The CDR3 DNA reads as TGTGCCAGCAGAAAGACAGAGAACACTGAAGCTTTCTTT. This chain links TRBV6-4 with TRBJ1-1; weak D call: TRBD1 (5 bases). The CDR3 consists of 13 residues. The germline gives CDR1 MRHNA, CDR2 SNTAGT. Trimming pared 6 bases from V and 1 base from J, leaving 9 bases between.

The chain joins TRBV7-9 to TRBJ2-7, with D possibly being TRBD1 (6 bases). V was shortened by 5 bases and J by 0 bases, with 11 bases between the two germline ends. Germline V lookup: CDR1 SEHNR, CDR2 FQNEAQ (reference sequence). This CDR3 is 14 amino acids long. The CDR3 region is CASSPGTYSYEQYF. CDR3 nucleotide sequence: TGTGCCAGCAGCCCCGGGACATACTCCTACGAGCAGTACTTC.

This clone was found once. The chain joins TRBV7-2 to TRBJ2-1; 8 bases fit TRBD1. V shed 4 bases, J shed 5 bases, and the junction held 4 bases outside the gene matches. CDR1 is SGHTA and CDR2 is FQGNSA in the germline V gene. The CDR3 spans 14 residues. CDR3 sequence reads: CASSYIQGDNEQFF. In DNA, the CDR3 is TGTGCCAGCAGCTATATACAGGGGGACAATGAGCAGTTCTTC.

This clone was detected many times. The CDR3 DNA is TGTGCCAGCAGCTTAGAAGTAACAGGGGATAATGAGCAGTTCTTC. This encodes CASSLEVTGDNEQFF. The rearrangement uses TRBV11-2 and TRBJ2-1; 7 bases match TRBD1. V shed 0 bases, J shed 7 bases, and the junction held 6 bases outside the gene matches. CDR3 length: 15 residues. Germline CDR1 is SGHAT and CDR2 is FQNNGV.

The chain combines TRBV5-4 with TRBJ2-3, with D possibly being TRBD2 (6 bases). This CDR3 is 15 amino acids long. CDR1 SGHNT and CDR2 YYREEE come from the germline V gene (reference sequence). V was shortened by 0 bases and J by 1 base, with 9 bases between the two germline ends. CDR3 in amino acids: CASSLEAGRTDTQYF. CDR3 DNA: TGTGCCAGCAGCTTGGAGGCGGGGCGCACAGATACGCAGTATTTT.

This chain joins TRBV27 and TRBJ2-2, with TRBD2 as a possible D gene (5 bases). The CDR3 has 15 amino acids. Per the germline V gene, CDR1 is MNHEY and CDR2 is SMNVEV (reference sequence). V was clipped by 8 bases and J by 2 bases, with 15 bases between them. This chain's CDR3 is CASRELRTNTGELFF. The CDR3 DNA reads TGTGCCAGCCGCGAACTGCGGACTAACACCGGGGAGCTGTTTTTT.

The chain joins TRBV3-1 (or the pseudogene TRBV3-2) to TRBJ1-3; no clear D gene. The germline gives CDR1 LGHDT, CDR2 YNNKEL (reference sequence). Trimming shortened V by 4 bases and J by 1 base, and 14 bases separated the two germline ends. CDR3 length equals 16 residues. Here the CDR3 DNA reads TGTGCCAGCAGCCGGCGGGGAACGGTGTCTGGAAACACCATATATTTT. It encodes CASSRRGTVSGNTIYF.

In the case of this clone: The junction and the germline gene differ at one end; a read error may be behind it. This rearrangement joins TRBV6-6 to TRBJ1-1; possible D gene TRBD1, 5 bases. There are 16 residues in the CDR3. Germline lookup yields CDR1 MNHNY and CDR2 SVGAGI (reference sequence). CDR3 region: CASSYFSDTLKTEAFF. CDR3 DNA: TGTGCCAGCAGTTACTTCTCGGACACCCTGAAGACTGAAGCTTTCTTT.

The chain uses TRBV19 and TRBJ1-1; no clear D gene. V gave up 1 base and J gave up 0 bases, with 18 bases separating them. Per the germline V gene, CDR1 is LNHDA and CDR2 is SQIVND (reference sequence). The CDR3 is made up of 18 amino acids. The CDR3 protein is CASSIGQAWRVMNTEAFF. The CDR3 nucleotides are TGTGCCAGTAGTATAGGGCAGGCGTGGCGGGTCATGAACACTGAAGCTTTCTTT.

By its share, this clone is medium-sized. The rearrangement joins TRBV12-3 or TRBV12-4 to TRBJ1-1; TRBD1 aligns across 8 bases. The CDR3 length is 13 residues. V lost 5 bases, J lost 4 bases, and 3 bases stayed unmatched. CDR3 residues: CASSITGGTEAFF. CDR3 nucleotide sequence: TGTGCCAGCAGTATTACAGGGGGCACTGAAGCTTTCTTT.

The chain combines TRBV11-3 with TRBJ2-3; 9 bases fit TRBD2. Unmatched junction bases numbered 10, after V lost 4 bases and J lost 5 bases. CDR1 and CDR2 from the germline V gene are SGHNT and YENEEA. The CDR3 covers 16 residues. The CDR3 sequence is CASSSGQREEEDTQYF. CDR3 DNA: TGTGCCAGCAGCTCCGGACAGCGGGAGGAGGAAGATACGCAGTATTTT.

This clone was detected only a few times. V is TRBV5-1 and J is TRBJ2-2; D may be TRBD1 (5 bases). V was trimmed by 0 bases and J by 4 bases, leaving 10 bases between them. From germline, CDR1 is SGHRS and CDR2 YFSETQ. This CDR3 region has 15 residues. The chain's CDR3 is CASSLGTLVTGELFF. CDR3 in DNA: TGCGCCAGCAGCTTGGGGACACTGGTCACCGGGGAGCTGTTTTTT.

The chain has TRBV14 and TRBJ2-6; unclear D gene. Germline assignment: CDR1 SGHDN and CDR2 FVKESK. The CDR3 extends over 14 amino acids. Deletions cut 2 bases from V and 1 base from J, with 3 bases between. The CDR3 protein is CASSQRSGANVLTF. CDR3 DNA sequence: TGTGCCAGCAGCCAACGTTCTGGGGCCAACGTCCTGACTTTC. The entire variable domain, with the rest obtained from reference TRBV14 and TRBJ2-6, is as follows: EAGVTQFPSHSVIEKGQTVTLRCDPISGHDNLYWYRRVMGKEIKFLLHFVKESKQDESGMPNNRFLAERTGGTYSTLKVQPAELEDSGVYFCASSQRSGANVLTFGAGSRLTVL.

The rearrangement joins TRBV7-9 to TRBJ1-2, with D unclear. The CDR3 runs 13 residues. V shed 1 base and J shed 8 bases, with 11 bases lying between them. Germline-derived CDR1 and CDR2 are SEHNR and FQNEAQ (reference sequence). Written as DNA, the CDR3 is TGTGCCAGCAGCTTAGGTCCGTTTGTAGGCTACACCTTC. This sequence encodes CASSLGPFVGYTF.

This sequence joins TRBV10-2 and TRBJ2-1; 14 positions agree with TRBD2. Trimming took 7 bases from V and 16 from J; bases not matched to a gene: 12. Germline V gene sequence: CDR1 WSHSY, CDR2 SAAADI. This CDR3 has 14 amino acids. CDR3 nucleotide sequence: TGCGCCAGCAAGACTAGCGGGGGGGTAATGGGGCATTTCTTC. Translated, it gives CASKTSGGVMGHFF.

The chain employs TRBV6-5 and TRBJ2-7; TRBD1 matches at 11 bases. CDR1 is MNHEY, CDR2 SVGAGI, per germline. The CDR3 is made up of 15 amino acids. V shed 0 bases and J 3 bases; nucleotides not matched to a gene: 1. This CDR3 is CASSYSDRGLYEQYF. CDR3 DNA sequence: TGTGCCAGCAGTTACTCGGACAGGGGGCTCTACGAGCAGTACTTC.

The V gene is TRBV4-3, the J gene TRBJ1-1; 8 bases are shared with TRBD1. The CDR3 sequence is 15 residues long. CDR1 and CDR2 (germline): LGHNA, YSLEER. V dropped 4 bases and J dropped 3; count of bases not matched to a gene: 7. The DNA for the CDR3 is TGCGCCAGCAGCCCCAGAGGACAGGGAGACACTGAAGCTTTCTTT. This translates into CASSPRGQGDTEAFF.